The sequence of this TCR beta chain was determined in a study of T cells after yellow fever vaccination. Regarding the study as a whole: Boosting was followed by the reappearance of most primary-vaccination clones (roughly 96% CD4, about 90% CD8).

As regards this clonotype: The antigen is not known.

5'RACE template switching produced TCR cDNA carrying a universal primer site and UMIs. TCRdb re-called the 5' RACE reads with MiXCR, one entry per CDR3 protein. The sample lists roughly 340,000 distinct CDR3 sequences, about 4% seen once, with less than 25% in the top ten. Trimming took off 3 bases at V and 2 bases at J, with 17 bases between the two ends. The CDR3 has 15 amino acids. CDR1 and CDR2 from the germline V gene are GTSNPN and SVGIG (reference sequence). The sample in question was PBMCs, obtained 5 days after the yellow fever booster vaccination. This receptor was identified in a man between 18 and 35 years old who received the YFV17D yellow fever vaccine. The chain couples TRBV30 to TRBJ2-7, with D tentatively TRBD1 (6 bases). CDR3 DNA: TGTGCCTGGAGGGCGAGGGGGATTGGCCCCTACGAGCAGTACTTC. Protein: CAWRARGIGPYEQYF.